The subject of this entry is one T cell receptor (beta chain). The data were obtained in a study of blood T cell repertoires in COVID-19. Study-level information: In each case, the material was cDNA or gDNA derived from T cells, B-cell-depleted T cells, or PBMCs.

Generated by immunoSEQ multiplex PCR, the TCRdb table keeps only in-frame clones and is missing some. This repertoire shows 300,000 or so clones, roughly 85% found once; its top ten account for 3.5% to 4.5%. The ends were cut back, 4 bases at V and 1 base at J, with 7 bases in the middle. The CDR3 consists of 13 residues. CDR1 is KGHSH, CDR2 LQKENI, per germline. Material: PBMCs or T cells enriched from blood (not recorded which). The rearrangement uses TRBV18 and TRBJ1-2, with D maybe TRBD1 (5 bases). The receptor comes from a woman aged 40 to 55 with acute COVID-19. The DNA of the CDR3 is TGTGCCAGCTCACGACAGTTTAACTATGGCTACACCTTC. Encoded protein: CASSRQFNYGYTF.